This entry is about one T cell receptor beta chain. The source of the sample is a study of cytomegalovirus exposure and HLA in healthy donors. In the PCR, 60 Vbeta and 13 Jbeta primers were used. TCRdb's copy holds only in-frame clones and misses some; the assay was immunoSEQ multiplex PCR. The top ten clones hold 3.5% to 4.5% of a sample with about 120,000 clones, about four fifths of them seen once. The CDR3 loop spans 15 amino acids. In germline, CDR1 is LNHDA, CDR2 SQIVND (reference sequence). V dropped 3 bases and J dropped 11 bases, with 22 bases sitting between them. The V call is TRBV19, the J call TRBJ1-1, with unresolved D. The clonotype was recovered from a man between 25 and 39 years old in good health and CMV-seropositive. Input material: PBMCs. CDR3 residues: CASSILASTPLKAFF. CDR3 bases: TGTGCCAGTAGTATCCTCGCGAGCACCCCACTGAAGGCTTTCTTT.